The 15 T cell receptor beta chains given below trace back to one sample, sequenced in a study of beta chain features in type 1 diabetes. Regarding the study as a whole: Type 1 diabetes patients had TCRB CDR3s that were shorter (moderately but significantly so) in all four CD4+ subsets.

No antigen is known for these receptors. TCRB transcripts that were expressed got sequenced, as all of the isolated RNA had been reverse transcribed. The protocol was immunoSEQ multiplex PCR, while the TCRdb copy is restricted to in-frame clones and leaves out a portion. This table holds 600,000 to 750,000 clones, around 12% found once. Sequencing was carried out using naive CD4+ T cells from blood. These receptor sequences come from a man in his thirties or forties with type 1 diabetes.

This clone has only a few counts. This chain uses TRBV7-2 with TRBJ2-3; TRBD2 aligns across 9 bases. The J segment lost 4 bases and the V segment lost 4 bases, leaving 15 bases of the junction unmatched. The CDR3 runs to 18 residues. Per germline, CDR1 SGHTA and CDR2 FQGNSA. The CDR3 nucleotides are TGTGCCAGCAGCTCCCTCGCGGGGGGGAATACTTATGCAGATACGCAGTATTTT. It yields the protein CASSSLAGGNTYADTQYF.

This clone was found a few times. The gene calls are TRBV18 and TRBJ2-1, with 15 bases lining up with TRBD2. The germline V gene encodes CDR1 KGHSH and CDR2 LQKENI. This CDR3 contains 17 residues. Trimming removed 5 bases from V and 6 bases from J; junction bases left unmatched: 8. CDR3 DNA sequence: TGTGCCAGCTCATCAGCACCGGGACTAGCGGGGGGCAATGAGCAGTTCTTC. Encoded protein: CASSSAPGLAGGNEQFF.

V and J are TRBV5-1 and TRBJ2-3, with D perhaps matching TRBD1 or TRBD2 (5 bases each). This CDR3 has 15 amino acids. Trimming cost V 4 bases and J 4 bases, with 16 bases left between them. Germline CDR1 and CDR2: SGHRS and YFSETQ. CDR3 coding DNA: TGCGCCAGCAGCCCCTGGGGGAATCAGGCAGATACGCAGTATTTT. The encoded protein is CASSPWGNQADTQYF.

The chain recombines TRBV7-2 with TRBJ2-3, with D possibly matching TRBD2 (6 bases). Trimming left V 5 bases short and J 1 base short, with 13 bases between. Germline V CDR1 and CDR2: SGHTA, FQGNSA. The CDR3 extends over 15 amino acids. In nucleotides, the CDR3 is TGTGCCAGCAGCCGGACTAACCGTGGCACAGATACGCAGTATTTT. Translated, it gives CASSRTNRGTDTQYF. Complete variable domain (other parts from reference TRBV7-2 and TRBJ2-3): GAGVSQSPSNKVTEKGKDVELRCDPISGHTALYWYRQSLGQGLEFLIYFQGNSAPDKSGLPSDRFSAERTGGSVSTLTIQRTQQEDSAVYLCASSRTNRGTDTQYFGPGTRLTVL.

This clone has a handful of counts. The chain recombines TRBV6-1 with TRBJ2-5; 7 nucleotides line up with TRBD2. J gave up 5 bases and V 6 bases, and 6 bases lay outside the gene matches. The CDR3 totals 13 residues. Looked up from germline, CDR1 is MNHNS and CDR2 is SASEGT. CDR3 region: CASRKEGGETQYF. The CDR3 DNA is TGTGCCAGCAGGAAGGAGGGAGGGGAGACCCAGTACTTC.

The chain combines TRBV29-1 with TRBJ2-7; D ambiguous. V shed 6 bases and J shed 3 bases, with 9 bases lying between them. The germline V gene has CDR1 SQVTM and CDR2 ANQGSEA. This CDR3 comprises 11 residues. CDR3 in DNA: TGCAGCGTGGGTGGGGTCTACGAGCAGTACTTC. This gives the protein CSVGGVYEQYF.

The CDR3 reads CASSSPYSLQETQYF. In nucleotides, the CDR3 is TGTGCCAGCAGCTCTCCGTATAGCCTCCAAGAGACCCAGTACTTC. V usage is TRBV5-4 and J usage is TRBJ2-5; D not resolved. Trimming removed 3 bases from V and 1 base from J, with 13 bases in between. CDR1 SGHNT and CDR2 YYREEE come from the germline V gene (reference sequence). The CDR3 contains 15 residues.

This sequence joins TRBV9 and TRBJ2-1, with D unresolved. CDR1 and CDR2 (germline): SGDLS, YYNGEE. The germline V and J ends were trimmed by 0 bases and 0 bases, with 7 bases remaining between them. The CDR3 is 15 residues long. The CDR3 sequence is CASSVDGHSYNEQFF. DNA of the CDR3: TGTGCCAGCAGCGTAGACGGCCACTCCTACAATGAGCAGTTCTTC.

Here the CDR3 DNA reads TGTGCCAGCAGTTACTCTCTGGCAGGGGCAAATTCACCCCTCCACTTT. Its translation is CASSYSLAGANSPLHF. V and J are TRBV6-5 and TRBJ1-6; a possible D gene is TRBD1 (6 bases). The CDR3 runs to 16 residues. CDR1 and CDR2 from the germline V gene are MNHEY and SVGAGI. Between the trimmed V and J ends, which lost 0 bases and 7 bases, there was a span of 13 bases.

V usage is TRBV7-8 and J usage is TRBJ2-1; 8 bases are shared with TRBD2. CDR1 and CDR2 from the germline V gene are SGHVS and FQNEAQ. The CDR3 extends over 18 amino acids. Losses at the gene ends were 5 bases for V and 1 base for J; bases not matched to a gene: 13. The CDR3: CASSPRHTGTRSYNEQFF. CDR3 sequence (DNA): TGTGCCAGCAGCCCGCGCCATACCGGGACTAGGTCCTACAATGAGCAGTTCTTC.

This clone was seen more than once but under ten times. This chain joins TRBV27 and TRBJ2-7, with 12 bases identical to TRBD2. Germline assignment: CDR1 MNHEY and CDR2 SMNVEV (reference sequence). V lost 6 bases and J lost 2; bases outside the gene matches: 5. The CDR3 is 15 amino acids. The chain's CDR3 is CASRPGLAGTYEQYF. The CDR3 coding sequence is TGTGCCAGCAGGCCTGGACTAGCGGGGACCTACGAGCAGTACTTC.

This clone was seen more than once but under ten times. V gene TRBV7-2 combines with J gene TRBJ1-2; no reliable D call. V shed 7 bases and J shed 4 bases, with 13 bases lying between them. The CDR3 runs 13 residues. Germline V CDR1 and CDR2: SGHTA, FQGNSA. The CDR3: CASNLKSGYGYTF. CDR3 DNA sequence: TGTGCCAGCAATCTAAAAAGCGGCTATGGCTACACCTTC.

This clone was counted only a few times. V gene TRBV9 combines with J gene TRBJ2-2; no clear D gene. The CDR3 is 12 residues long. Germline CDR1 reads SGDLS; CDR2 reads YYNGEE. V lost 0 bases and J 7 bases, leaving 4 bases between the germline ends. The CDR3 DNA reads as TGTGCCAGCAGCGTAGTGGACGGGGAGCTGTTTTTT. Translated, it gives CASSVVDGELFF.

The chain has TRBV18 and TRBJ2-3; D possibly corresponds to TRBD2 (6 bases). The germline V gene has CDR1 KGHSH and CDR2 LQKENI. This CDR3 region has 15 residues. Trimming took 0 bases from V and 3 from J, leaving 10 bases between them. The CDR3 loop reads CASSPPGTQTDTQYF. The CDR3 bases are TGTGCCAGCTCACCACCAGGGACTCAGACAGATACGCAGTATTTT. The entire variable domain, with the rest obtained from reference TRBV18 and TRBJ2-3, is as follows: NAGVMQNPRHLVRRRGQEARLRCSPMKGHSHVYWYRQLPEEGLKFMVYLQKENIIDESGMPKERFSAEFPKEGPSILRIQQVVRGDSAAYFCASSPPGTQTDTQYFGPGTRLTVL.

The rearrangement joins TRBV27 to TRBJ2-4, with 7 bases lining up with TRBD2. With V trimmed by 5 bases and J by 0 bases, 10 bases remained unmatched. The CDR3 is 17 residues long. In germline, CDR1 is MNHEY, CDR2 SMNVEV (reference sequence). The DNA for the CDR3 is TGTGCCAGCAGTGCCACGGGGGAGGGAGTAGCCAAAAACATTCAGTACTTC. As protein: CASSATGEGVAKNIQYF.